This record concerns one T cell receptor (beta chain) sequence. This clone was observed a few times. The antigen it binds to is not known. No base qualities exist here, and no much larger clone lies one base off it. All of the isolated RNA was reverse transcribed with the High Capacity cDNA Reverse Transcription Kit, so expressed TCRB transcripts were sequenced. Naive, central memory and regulatory T cell samples underwent deep immunoSEQ sequencing, averaging about 3.57 million total reads per sample. After sorted cells were lysed in RLT buffer, RNA was extracted with DNase-treated RNeasy Micro or Mini kits, with the choice depending on cell number. Each cell subset was processed separately to prevent cross-contamination, with patient and healthy donor samples processed together. TCRB sequences were amplified from cDNA with the immunoSEQ multiplex PCR, producing 87-bp fragments spanning the CDR3 region. Sequencing of the amplicons was done on the Illumina HiSeq platform. Per the source publication's procedure: PCR bias was computationally corrected using synthetic template baselines, reads within Hamming distance 2 were collapsed, and singletons that could not be merged were discarded. Reads were aligned to IMGT to assign V, D and J genes, CDR3 length, and insertions or deletions at six rearrangement sites. Within each subset, clonotype counts were normalized to the number of sorted cells before true diversity and Gini coefficients were calculated with the tcR R package. The overlap coefficient, calculated on TCRB nucleotide sequences, was used to measure repertoire sharing. TCRdb carries this immuneACCESS record with in-frame sequences only. Its versions omit some clonotypes, under half of them owing to an unresolved V gene in the studies checked, with the rest unexplained. The DNA was the basis for D and trimming; V, J and clone size are from that table. The sample table holds under 50,000 clones, of which roughly 70% were seen once. The ten largest clones capture about 2% of the sample.

A single peripheral blood draw of approximately 120 mL on average was collected from each donor into heparinised tubes. Using a panel that included CD45RO, CCR7, CD25, CD127, CD95 and CD27, naive, central memory, regulatory and stem cell-like memory CD4+ T cells were sorted on a BD FACSAria II. Purity was above 98% for every sorted population. Right away, PBMCs were isolated by Lymphoprep density gradient centrifugation and were stained directly, with no culture step. Samples were stained and sorted in pairs, with one healthy donor and one patient per experiment, so that batch effects were minimized. The CDR3 has 16 amino acids, counting the end cysteine and phenylalanine. The read is trimmed to its CDR3 DNA, 48 bases read in frame from base 1. CDR1 and CDR2 were assigned from the germline V gene as SGHTA and FQGNSA. V trim: 5 bases; J trim: 3 bases; unmatched bases: 10. The sample originates from a study of beta chain features in type 1 diabetes listed by TCRdb under 2018. A note on the overall study: Mean age, gender distribution, total cell number and subset yield were not different between patients and healthy donors. Regulatory and stem cell-like memory subsets were obtained from only 8 patients and about eight healthy donors, while naive and central memory subsets were obtained from all 28 donors. The study compared TCRB repertoires of sorted circulating CD4+ T cell subsets between recently diagnosed type 1 diabetes patients and matched healthy donors. A total of some 110 million sorted cells were examined across all samples, and the number of cells per subset was strongly correlated with RNA yield. The paper's findings and limits, for the study overall: Because the HLA sub-analyses included only small numbers of individuals, any influence of HLA type on TCRB rearrangement was left unresolved. Naive, central memory and regulatory TCRB repertoires appeared to be more similar among patients than among healthy donors. In all four CD4+ subsets, TCRB CDR3 length was moderately but significantly shorter in type 1 diabetes patients. Because cDNA was sequenced instead of genomic DNA, activated cells with high expression could be over-represented, although the groups did not differ in activation or CD3 levels. Patients with type 1 diabetes made fewer insertions and deleted more nucleotides at VDJ recombination sites, implying thymic rearrangement abnormalities. Shorter templates might have been favored by PCR, but patient and control samples were amplified and corrected together, so both groups would have been affected equally by any skew.

Sequencing input: Tregs from blood. In light of the paper, this sample's cell subset or site label describes: regulatory CD4+ T cells. Here the chain combines TRBV7-2 and TRBJ2-5, with 9 central nucleotides matching TRBD2. This TCR was sampled from a woman aged 18-30 years with type 1 diabetes. The CDR3 amino acid sequence is: CASSSRGGRGKETQYF. The nucleotide sequence reads TGTGCCAGCAGCAGTCGGGGCGGGAGGGGTAAAGAGACCCAGTACTTC.